This TCR beta chain appears in the sequencing data of a study of cytomegalovirus exposure and HLA in healthy donors. General study findings and limits: Three of the chains that were CMV-associated were confirmed in vitro to be specific for CMV antigens. Later genetic work tied a missense DCLRE1C variant to beta-chain V and J trimming.

The PCR contained 60 Vbeta and 13 Jbeta primers. TCRdb's table, derived via immunoSEQ multiplex PCR, lists solely in-frame clones and lacks some. The sample records roughly 51,000 clones, 81% being singletons. In the case of this clone: Its specificity is not known.

Germline V gene data show CDR1 as MNHNS and CDR2 as SASEGT. The junction had 6 bases not matched to a gene; V was cut back by 3 bases and J by 3 bases. The CDR3 length is 15 residues. Sequencing was done on a sample of PBMCs. The rearrangement uses TRBV6-1 and TRBJ2-7; TRBD1 matches at 9 bases. The sequence derives from a boy younger than 18 in good health and CMV-seropositive. DNA for the CDR3: TGTGCCAGCAGTGATAGGGACAGGGCTAACTACGAGCAGTACTTC. The encoded protein is CASSDRDRANYEQYF.